The clone carrying this TCR beta chain occurred a few times. Other DNA sequences of this sample code for an identical CDR3. This specimen belongs to a study of blood T cell repertoires in COVID-19. Study-level information: The samples span acute and convalescent COVID-19 from the United States, Italy and Spain. T cells, B-cell-depleted T cells, or PBMCs provided the cDNA or gDNA that served as material.

Generated by immunoSEQ multiplex PCR, the TCRdb table keeps only in-frame clones and is missing some. The profile shows 290,000 or so clones, 87% of them singletons. The CDR3 runs to 13 residues. V shed 2 bases and J shed 0 bases, with 4 bases lying between them. Germline V gene sequence: CDR1 KGHSH, CDR2 LQKENI. The specimen was peripheral blood. The clonotype comes from a man aged 18 to 30 with active or convalescent COVID-19. V gene TRBV18 combines with J gene TRBJ1-2; no clear D. CDR3 sequence: CASSPGANYGYTF. For the CDR3, the DNA is TGTGCCAGCTCACCAGGAGCTAACTATGGCTACACCTTC. Full variable domain (remainder filled in from reference TRBV18 and TRBJ1-2): NAGVMQNPRHLVRRRGQEARLRCSPMKGHSHVYWYRQLPEEGLKFMVYLQKENIIDESGMPKERFSAEFPKEGPSILRIQQVVRGDSAAYFCASSPGANYGYTFGSGTRLTVV.